This T cell receptor beta chain was retrieved from a study of control samples from healthy donors and cancer patients. Libraries were prepared by immunoSEQ multiplex PCR; TCRdb keeps only in-frame clonotypes and omits some of them. The sample includes about 79,000 clones, over 85% of them seen just once. V gave up 1 base and J gave up 8 bases; unmatched junction bases: 10. Germline V gene sequence: CDR1 KGHDR, CDR2 SFDVKD. This CDR3 contains 16 residues. The gene calls are TRBV24-1 and TRBJ2-1; 7 positions agree with TRBD1. This receptor was obtained from a woman aged 35 to 49 with lung cancer. Specimen: PBMCs. The CDR3 is CATSDFSTGQGDEQFF. Written as DNA, the CDR3 is TGTGCCACCAGTGATTTTTCGACAGGGCAAGGGGATGAGCAGTTCTTC.